This entry concerns a single TCR beta chain. Antigen specificity is unknown. The sample is drawn from a study of post-analysis software for immune sequencing data. Study overall: Several disease courses (relapsing-remitting, secondary progressive and progressive-relapsing) of multiple sclerosis were included.

Whole-study results and caveats: Diversity measured as normalized Chao1 was significantly lower in multiple sclerosis patients than in controls. Samples from one preparation batch, clustered by F measure, grouped strongly together. Patients had higher frequencies than controls of roughly five TRBV segments, including TRBV5-6, TRBV5-1 and TRBV20-1.

Trimming removed 8 bases at V and 3 bases at J, with 8 bases between. From germline, CDR1 is LNHDA and CDR2 SQIVND (reference sequence). This CDR3 is built from 13 residues. The authors incorporated unique molecular identifiers into the TCR beta cDNA libraries. TCRdb reanalysed the PCR reads using MiXCR and keeps one entry per CDR3 protein. The data show hundreds of thousands of distinct CDR3 sequences, with 59% seen just once and over 9% held by the top ten. What was sequenced was blood. This receptor was taken from a girl aged 2 to 9 with multiple sclerosis. This chain connects TRBV19 to TRBJ2-6, with D maybe TRBD1 (6 bases). Here the CDR3 reads CASGTIGANVLTF. The CDR3 DNA is TGTGCCAGTGGGACAATTGGGGCCAACGTCCTGACTTTC.